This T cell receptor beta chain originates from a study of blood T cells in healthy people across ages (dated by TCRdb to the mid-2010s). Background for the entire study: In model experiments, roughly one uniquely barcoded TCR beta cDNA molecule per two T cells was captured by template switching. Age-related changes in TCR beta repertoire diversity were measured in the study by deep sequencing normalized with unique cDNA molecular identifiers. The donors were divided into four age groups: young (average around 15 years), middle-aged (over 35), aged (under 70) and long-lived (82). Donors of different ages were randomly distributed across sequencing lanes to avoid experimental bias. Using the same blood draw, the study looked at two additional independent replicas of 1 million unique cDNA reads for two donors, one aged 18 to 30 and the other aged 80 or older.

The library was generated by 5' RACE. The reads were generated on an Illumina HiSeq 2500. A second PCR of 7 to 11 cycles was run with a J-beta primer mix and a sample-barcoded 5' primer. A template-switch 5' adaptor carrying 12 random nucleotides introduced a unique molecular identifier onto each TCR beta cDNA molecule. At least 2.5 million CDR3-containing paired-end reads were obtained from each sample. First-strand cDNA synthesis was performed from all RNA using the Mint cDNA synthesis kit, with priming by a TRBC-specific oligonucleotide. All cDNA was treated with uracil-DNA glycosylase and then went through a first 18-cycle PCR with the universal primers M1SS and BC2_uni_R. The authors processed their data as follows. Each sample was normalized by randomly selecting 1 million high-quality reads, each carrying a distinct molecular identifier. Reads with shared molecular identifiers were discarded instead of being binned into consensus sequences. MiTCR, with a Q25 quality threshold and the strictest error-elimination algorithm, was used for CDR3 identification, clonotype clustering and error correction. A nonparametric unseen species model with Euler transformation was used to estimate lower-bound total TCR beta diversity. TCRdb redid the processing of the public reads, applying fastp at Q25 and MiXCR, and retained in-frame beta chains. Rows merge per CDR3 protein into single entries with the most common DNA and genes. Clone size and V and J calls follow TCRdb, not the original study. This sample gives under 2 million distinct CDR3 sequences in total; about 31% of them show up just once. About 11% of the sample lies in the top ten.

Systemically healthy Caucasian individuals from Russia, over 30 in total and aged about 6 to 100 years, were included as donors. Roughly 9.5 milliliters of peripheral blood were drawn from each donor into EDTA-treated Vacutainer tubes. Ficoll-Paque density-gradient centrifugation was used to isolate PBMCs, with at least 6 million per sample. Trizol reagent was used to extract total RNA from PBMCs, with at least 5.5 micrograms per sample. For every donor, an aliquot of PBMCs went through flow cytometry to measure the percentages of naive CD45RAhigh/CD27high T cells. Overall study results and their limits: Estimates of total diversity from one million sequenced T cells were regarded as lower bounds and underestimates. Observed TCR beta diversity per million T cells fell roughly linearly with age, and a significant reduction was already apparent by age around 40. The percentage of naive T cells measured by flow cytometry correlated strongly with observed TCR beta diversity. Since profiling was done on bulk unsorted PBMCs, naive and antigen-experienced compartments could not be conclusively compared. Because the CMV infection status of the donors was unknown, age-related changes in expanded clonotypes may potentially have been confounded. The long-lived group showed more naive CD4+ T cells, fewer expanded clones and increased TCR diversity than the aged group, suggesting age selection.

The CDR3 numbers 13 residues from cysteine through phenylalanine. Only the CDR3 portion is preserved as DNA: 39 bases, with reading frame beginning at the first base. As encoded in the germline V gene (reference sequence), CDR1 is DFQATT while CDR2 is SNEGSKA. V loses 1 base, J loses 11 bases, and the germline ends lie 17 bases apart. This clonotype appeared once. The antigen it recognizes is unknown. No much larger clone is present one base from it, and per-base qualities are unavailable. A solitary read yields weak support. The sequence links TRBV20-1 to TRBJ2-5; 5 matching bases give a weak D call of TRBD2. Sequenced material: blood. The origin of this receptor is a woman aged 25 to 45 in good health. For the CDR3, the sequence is CSARGSKTEEQYF. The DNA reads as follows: TGCAGTGCTAGAGGCTCTAAAACGGAGGAGCAGTACTTC.